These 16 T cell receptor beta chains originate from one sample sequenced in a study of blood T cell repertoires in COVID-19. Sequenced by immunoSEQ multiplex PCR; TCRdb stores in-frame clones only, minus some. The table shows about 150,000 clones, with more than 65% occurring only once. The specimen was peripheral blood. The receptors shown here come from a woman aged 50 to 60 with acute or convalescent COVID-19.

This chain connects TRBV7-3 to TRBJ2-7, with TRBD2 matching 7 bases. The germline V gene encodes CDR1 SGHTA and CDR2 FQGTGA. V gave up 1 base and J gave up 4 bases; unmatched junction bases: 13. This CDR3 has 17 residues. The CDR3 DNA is TGTGCCAGCAGCTTAATGGGCAAAGGCGGGAGTGCGTACGAGCAGTACTTC. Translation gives CASSLMGKGGSAYEQYF.

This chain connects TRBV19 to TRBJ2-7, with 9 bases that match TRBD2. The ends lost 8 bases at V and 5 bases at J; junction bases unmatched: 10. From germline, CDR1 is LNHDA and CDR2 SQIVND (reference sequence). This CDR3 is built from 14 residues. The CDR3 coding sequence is TGTGCCAGTCGGAGGCCTAGCGGGGTAGACGAGCAGTACTTC. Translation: CASRRPSGVDEQYF.

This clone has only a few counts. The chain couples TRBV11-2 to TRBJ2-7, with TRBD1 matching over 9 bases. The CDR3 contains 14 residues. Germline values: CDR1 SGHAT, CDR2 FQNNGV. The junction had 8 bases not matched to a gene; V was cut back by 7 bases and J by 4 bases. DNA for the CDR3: TGTGCCAGCACCCTTGGACAGGGGATTTACGAGCAGTACTTC. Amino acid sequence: CASTLGQGIYEQYF. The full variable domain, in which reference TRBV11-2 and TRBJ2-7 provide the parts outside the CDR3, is EAGVAQSPRYKIIEKRQSVAFWCNPISGHATLYWYQQILGQGPKLLIQFQNNGVVDDSQLPKDRFSAERLKGVDSTLKIQPAKLEDSAVYLCASTLGQGIYEQYFGPGTRLTVT.

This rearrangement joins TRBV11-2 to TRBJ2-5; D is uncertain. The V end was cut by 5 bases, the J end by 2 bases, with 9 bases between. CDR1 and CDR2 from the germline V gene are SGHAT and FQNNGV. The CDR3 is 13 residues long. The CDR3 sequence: CASSLVRQETQYF. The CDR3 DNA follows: TGTGCCAGCAGCCTAGTGCGACAAGAGACCCAGTACTTC.

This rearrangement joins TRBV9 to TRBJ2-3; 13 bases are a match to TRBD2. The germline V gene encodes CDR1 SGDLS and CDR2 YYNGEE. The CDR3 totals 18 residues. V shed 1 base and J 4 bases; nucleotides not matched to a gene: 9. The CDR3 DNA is TGTGCCAGCAGCGTAACTGTTACGACTAGCGGGGGGTCAGATACGCAGTATTTT. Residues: CASSVTVTTSGGSDTQYF.

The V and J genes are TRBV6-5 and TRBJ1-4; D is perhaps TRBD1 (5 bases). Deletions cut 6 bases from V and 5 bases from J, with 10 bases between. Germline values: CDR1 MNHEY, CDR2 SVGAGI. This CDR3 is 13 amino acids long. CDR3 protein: CASRAGLNEKLFF. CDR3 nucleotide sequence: TGTGCCAGCAGAGCGGGGCTAAATGAAAAACTGTTTTTT.

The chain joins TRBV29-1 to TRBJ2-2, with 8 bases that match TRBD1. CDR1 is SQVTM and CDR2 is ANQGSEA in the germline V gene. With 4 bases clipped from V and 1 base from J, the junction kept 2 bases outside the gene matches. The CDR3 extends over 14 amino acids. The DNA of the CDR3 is TGCAGCGTTGGCAGGGGGCAGAACACCGGGGAGCTGTTTTTT. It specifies CSVGRGQNTGELFF.

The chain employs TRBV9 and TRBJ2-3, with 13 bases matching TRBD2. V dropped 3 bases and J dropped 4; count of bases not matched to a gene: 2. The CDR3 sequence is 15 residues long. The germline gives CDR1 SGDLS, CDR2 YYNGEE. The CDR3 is CASSGGLAGADTQYF. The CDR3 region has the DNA TGTGCCAGCAGCGGTGGACTAGCGGGAGCAGATACGCAGTATTTT. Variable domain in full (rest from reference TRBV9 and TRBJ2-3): DSGVTQTPKHLITATGQRVTLRCSPRSGDLSVYWYQQSLDQGLQFLIQYYNGEERAKGNILERFSAQQFPDLHSELNLSSLELGDSALYFCASSGGLAGADTQYFGPGTRLTVL.

The chain's CDR3 is CASRWDRGRVAEQFF. The DNA for the CDR3 is TGTGCCAGCCGCTGGGACAGGGGGCGAGTCGCGGAGCAGTTCTTC. The V gene is TRBV2, the J gene TRBJ2-1, with 12 nucleotides matching TRBD1. Trimming at V came to 8 bases and at J to 10 bases, leaving 12 bases not matched to a gene. Per the germline V gene, CDR1 is SNHLY and CDR2 is FYNNEI. This CDR3 spans 15 amino acids.

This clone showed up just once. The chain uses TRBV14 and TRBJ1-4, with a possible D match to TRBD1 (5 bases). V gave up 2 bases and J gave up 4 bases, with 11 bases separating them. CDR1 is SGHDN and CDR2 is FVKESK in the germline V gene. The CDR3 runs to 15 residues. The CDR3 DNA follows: TGTGCCAGCAGCCAAAGAAGGACAATTAATGAAAAACTGTTTTTT. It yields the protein CASSQRRTINEKLFF.

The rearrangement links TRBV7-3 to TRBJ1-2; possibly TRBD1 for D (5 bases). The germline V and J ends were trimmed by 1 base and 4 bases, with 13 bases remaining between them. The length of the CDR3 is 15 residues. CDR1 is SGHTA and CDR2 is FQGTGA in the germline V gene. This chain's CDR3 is CASSLNGGSVYGYTF. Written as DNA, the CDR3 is TGTGCCAGCAGCTTAAACGGGGGTAGCGTCTATGGCTACACCTTC.

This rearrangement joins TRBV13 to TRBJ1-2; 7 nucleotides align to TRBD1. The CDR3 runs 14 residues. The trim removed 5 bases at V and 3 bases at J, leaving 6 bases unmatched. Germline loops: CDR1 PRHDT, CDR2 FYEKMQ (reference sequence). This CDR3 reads CASSPQTGYYGYTF. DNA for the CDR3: TGTGCCAGCAGCCCCCAGACAGGGTACTATGGCTACACCTTC.

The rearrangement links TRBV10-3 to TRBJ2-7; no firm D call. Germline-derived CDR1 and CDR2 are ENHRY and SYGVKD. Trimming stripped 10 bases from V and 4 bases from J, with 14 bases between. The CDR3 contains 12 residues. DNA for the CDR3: TGTGCCACCTCTATTAAACTATACGAGCAGTACTTC. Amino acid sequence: CATSIKLYEQYF.

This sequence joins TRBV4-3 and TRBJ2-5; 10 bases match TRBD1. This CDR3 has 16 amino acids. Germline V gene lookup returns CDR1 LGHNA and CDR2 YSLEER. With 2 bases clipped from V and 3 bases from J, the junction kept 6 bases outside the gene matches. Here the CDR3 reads CASSQSPGTGEETQYF. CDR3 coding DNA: TGCGCCAGCAGCCAATCGCCCGGGACAGGGGAAGAGACCCAGTACTTC.

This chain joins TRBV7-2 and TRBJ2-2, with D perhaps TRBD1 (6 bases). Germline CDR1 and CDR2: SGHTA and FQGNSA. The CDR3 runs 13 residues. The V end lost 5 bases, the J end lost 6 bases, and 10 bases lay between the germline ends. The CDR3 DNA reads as TGTGCCAGCAGCCCCCGACAGGCCGGGGAGCTGTTTTTT. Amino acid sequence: CASSPRQAGELFF.

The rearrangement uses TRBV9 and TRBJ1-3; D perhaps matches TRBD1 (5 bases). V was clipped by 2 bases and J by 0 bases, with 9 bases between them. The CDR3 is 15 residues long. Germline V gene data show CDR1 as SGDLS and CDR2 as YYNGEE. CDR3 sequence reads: CASSVDSFSGNTIYF. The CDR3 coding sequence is TGTGCCAGCAGCGTTGACAGTTTCTCTGGAAACACCATATATTTT.